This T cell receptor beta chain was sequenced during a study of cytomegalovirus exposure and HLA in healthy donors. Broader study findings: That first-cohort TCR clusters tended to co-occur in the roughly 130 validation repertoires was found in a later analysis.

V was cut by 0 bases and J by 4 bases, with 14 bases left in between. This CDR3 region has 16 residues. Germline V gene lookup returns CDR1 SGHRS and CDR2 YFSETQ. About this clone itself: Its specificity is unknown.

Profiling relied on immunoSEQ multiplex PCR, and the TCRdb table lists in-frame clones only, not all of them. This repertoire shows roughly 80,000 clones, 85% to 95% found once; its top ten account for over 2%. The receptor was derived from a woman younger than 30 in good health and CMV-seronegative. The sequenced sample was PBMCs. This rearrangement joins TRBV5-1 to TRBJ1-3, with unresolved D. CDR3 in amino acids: CASSLDGRQAGNTIYF. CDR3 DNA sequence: TGCGCCAGCAGCTTGGACGGAAGGCAAGCGGGAAACACCATATATTTT. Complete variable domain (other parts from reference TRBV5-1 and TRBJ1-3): KAGVTQTPRYLIKTRGQQVTLSCSPISGHRSVSWYQQTPGQGLQFLFEYFSETQRNKGNFPGRFSGRQFSNSRSEMNVSTLELGDSALYLCASSLDGRQAGNTIYFGEGSWLTVV.